This T cell receptor (beta chain) is from a study of blood T cells in healthy people across ages. Overall study findings and caveats: Per million T cells, the diversity of TCR beta decreased roughly linearly as age advanced. Naive CD4+ cells and diversity were both higher in long-lived donors than in aged donors.

The CDR3 runs to 14 residues. V was clipped by 7 bases and J by 1 base, with 13 bases between them. The germline V gene encodes CDR1 MNHNS and CDR2 SASEGT. The authors isolated at least 6.5 million PBMCs per sample. Per sample, extraction of total RNA gave at least 5.5 micrograms in every case. Details on this clonotype: The antigen is undetermined.

Combining a sample-barcoded 5' primer with a J-beta primer mix, a second PCR ran for about 7 to 11 cycles. TCRdb reprocessed the 5' RACE reads with MiXCR, giving one entry per CDR3 protein. The data show 700,000 to 950,000 distinct CDR3 sequences, roughly 41% seen once. The clonotype comes from a woman aged 55 to 70 in good health. The sequenced material came from blood. The chain employs TRBV6-1 and TRBJ2-5, with a weak D call TRBD2 (6 bases). In DNA, the CDR3 is TGTGCCAGCAACATCCGGGGAGGCCAAGAGACCCAGTACTTC. Residues: CASNIRGGQETQYF.